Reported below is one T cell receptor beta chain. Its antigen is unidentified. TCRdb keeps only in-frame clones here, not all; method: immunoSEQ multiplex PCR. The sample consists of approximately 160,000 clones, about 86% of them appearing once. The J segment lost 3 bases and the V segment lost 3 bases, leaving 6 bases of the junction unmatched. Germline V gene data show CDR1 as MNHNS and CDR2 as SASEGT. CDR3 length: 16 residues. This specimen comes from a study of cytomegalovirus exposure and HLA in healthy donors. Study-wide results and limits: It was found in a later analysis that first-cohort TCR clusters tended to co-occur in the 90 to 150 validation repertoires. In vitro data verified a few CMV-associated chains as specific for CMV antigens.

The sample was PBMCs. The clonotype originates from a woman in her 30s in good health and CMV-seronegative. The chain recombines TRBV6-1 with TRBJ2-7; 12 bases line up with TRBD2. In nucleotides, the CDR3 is TGTGCCAGCAGTGACCGGTCGACTAGCGGGAGCTACGAGCAGTACTTC. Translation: CASSDRSTSGSYEQYF.